A single sample is the source of the 13 T cell receptor beta chains below, sequenced in a study of blood T cell repertoires in COVID-19. Data came from immunoSEQ multiplex PCR; TCRdb stores just in-frame clones and leaves some out. The sample lists about 120,000 clones, around nine tenths occurring once. Sequencing was performed on peripheral blood. Receptors originate from a human donor with acute or convalescent COVID-19. The donor label of this sample is uncertain.

This chain connects TRBV11-2 to TRBJ2-7, with D possibly being TRBD1 (5 bases). V shed 4 bases and J shed 0 bases, with 16 bases lying between them. The length of the CDR3 is 16 residues. Germline lookup yields CDR1 SGHAT and CDR2 FQNNGV. CDR3 nucleotides: TGTGCCAGCAGCTCCGGGCTGGTGGGGCCCTCCTACGAGCAGTACTTC. This encodes CASSSGLVGPSYEQYF.

The chain carries TRBV4-3 and TRBJ1-4, with D possibly TRBD1 on 5 matching bases. Germline V CDR1 and CDR2: LGHNA, YSLEER. CDR3 length equals 15 residues. The germline V and J ends were trimmed by 0 bases and 6 bases, with 11 bases remaining between them. In DNA form, the CDR3 reads TGCGCCAGCAGCCAAGATTACGGGGACTATGAAAAACTGTTTTTT. It is translated as CASSQDYGDYEKLFF.

The chain links TRBV30 to TRBJ1-4, with D uncertain. Germline V lookup: CDR1 GTSNPN, CDR2 SVGIG (reference sequence). V was trimmed by 2 bases and J by 7 bases, leaving 11 bases between them. This CDR3 has 13 residues. CDR3 region: CAWSFMSGEKLFF. DNA for the CDR3: TGTGCCTGGAGTTTCATGAGCGGTGAAAAACTGTTTTTT.

The chain joins TRBV4-1 to TRBJ1-1; D might be TRBD1 (6 bases). Germline V CDR1 and CDR2: MGHRA, YSYEKL. The CDR3 extends over 13 amino acids. V was trimmed by 5 bases and J by 9 bases, leaving 16 bases between them. In DNA form, the CDR3 reads TGCGCCAGCAGCTTAGTCCGGACAGAACAAGCTTTCTTT. It specifies CASSLVRTEQAFF.

The chain employs TRBV28 and TRBJ1-2, with D perhaps TRBD1 (6 bases). The CDR3 has 14 amino acids. In germline, CDR1 is MDHEN, CDR2 SYDVKM. V was trimmed by 5 bases and J by 7 bases, leaving 17 bases between them. The CDR3 here is CASSQPISGAGYTF. CDR3 bases: TGTGCCAGCAGTCAACCCATATCAGGGGCTGGCTACACCTTC.

The chain links TRBV29-1 to TRBJ2-1; 7 bases line up with TRBD2. CDR1 is SQVTM, CDR2 ANQGSEA, per germline. V trimming: 4 bases; J trimming: 3 bases; junction bases outside the gene matches: 9. CDR3 size: 15 residues. CDR3 in DNA: TGCAGCGTTGCATTGGGGGAGCGGGGCTACAATGAGCAGTTCTTC. This sequence encodes CSVALGERGYNEQFF.

This sequence joins TRBV18 and TRBJ1-1, with TRBD1 matching 7 bases. Germline V lookup: CDR1 KGHSH, CDR2 LQKENI. The trim removed 6 bases at V and 0 bases at J, leaving 13 bases unmatched. The CDR3 contains 17 residues. CDR3 bases: TGTGCCAGCTCCCCCAGGGGGGCGGGCTTCATGAACACTGAAGCTTTCTTT. Encoded protein: CASSPRGAGFMNTEAFF.

This clone was counted a few times. The chain joins TRBV19 to TRBJ1-6; weak D call: TRBD1 (6 bases). Germline loops: CDR1 LNHDA, CDR2 SQIVND (reference sequence). This CDR3 region has 14 residues. The germline V and J ends were trimmed by 8 bases and 5 bases, with 13 bases remaining between them. CDR3 region: CASGTGWNNSPLHF. CDR3 sequence (DNA): TGTGCCAGTGGTACAGGGTGGAATAATTCACCCCTCCACTTT.

The V and J genes are TRBV10-3 and TRBJ1-2, with 9 bases matching TRBD1. This CDR3 comprises 16 residues. V gave up 0 bases and J gave up 8 bases; unmatched junction bases: 10. CDR1 and CDR2 (germline): ENHRY, SYGVKD. The CDR3 nucleotides read TGTGCCATCAGTGAGTCTTCATCCGGGACAGGGATCGGCTACACCTTC. Protein: CAISESSSGTGIGYTF.

The chain carries TRBV11-3 and TRBJ1-1; a weak D match, TRBD1 (5 bases). Germline CDR1 SGHNT, CDR2 YENEEA. V lost 1 base to trimming and J lost 1 base, with 10 bases between them. The CDR3 runs to 15 residues. As DNA, the CDR3 is TGTGCCAGCAGCTTAGGGGGCGCAGGGAACACTGAAGCTTTCTTT. Translation: CASSLGGAGNTEAFF.

This chain connects TRBV5-1 to TRBJ1-2, with 7 positions matching TRBD1. This CDR3 has 13 residues. Trimming at V came to 6 bases and at J to 6 bases, leaving 8 bases not matched to a gene. The germline gives CDR1 SGHRS, CDR2 YFSETQ. The CDR3 DNA follows: TGCGCCAGCACCACCATCCAGGGGGATGGCTACACCTTC. Protein sequence: CASTTIQGDGYTF. Full variable domain (missing parts from reference TRBV5-1 and TRBJ1-2): KAGVTQTPRYLIKTRGQQVTLSCSPISGHRSVSWYQQTPGQGLQFLFEYFSETQRNKGNFPGRFSGRQFSNSRSEMNVSTLELGDSALYLCASTTIQGDGYTFGSGTRLTVV.

This chain links TRBV30 with TRBJ1-3; the D is unclear. CDR3 length: 15 residues. Germline loops: CDR1 GTSNPN, CDR2 SVGIG (reference sequence). The V end lost 0 bases, the J end lost 2 bases, and 11 bases lay between the germline ends. Written as DNA, the CDR3 is TGTGCCTGGAGTGTTTGGCAGTACACTGGAAACACCATATATTTT. Translated, it gives CAWSVWQYTGNTIYF. The full variable domain, its missing parts supplied by reference TRBV30 and TRBJ1-3, is SQTIHQWPATLVQPVGSPLSLECTVEGTSNPNLYWYRQAAGRGLQLLFYSVGIGQISSEVPQNLSASRPQDRQFILSSKKLLLSDSGFYLCAWSVWQYTGNTIYFGEGSWLTVV.

J is TRBJ1-5 and V is TRBV7-2; the match to TRBD1 covers 7 bases. CDR1 is SGHTA and CDR2 is FQGNSA in the germline V gene. This CDR3 has 16 amino acids. Trimming removed 2 bases from V and 1 base from J; junction bases left unmatched: 5. The CDR3 region has the DNA TGTGCCAGCAGCTTAAGGGCAGGGGGAAGCAATCAGCCCCAGCATTTT. Its protein product is CASSLRAGGSNQPQHF.